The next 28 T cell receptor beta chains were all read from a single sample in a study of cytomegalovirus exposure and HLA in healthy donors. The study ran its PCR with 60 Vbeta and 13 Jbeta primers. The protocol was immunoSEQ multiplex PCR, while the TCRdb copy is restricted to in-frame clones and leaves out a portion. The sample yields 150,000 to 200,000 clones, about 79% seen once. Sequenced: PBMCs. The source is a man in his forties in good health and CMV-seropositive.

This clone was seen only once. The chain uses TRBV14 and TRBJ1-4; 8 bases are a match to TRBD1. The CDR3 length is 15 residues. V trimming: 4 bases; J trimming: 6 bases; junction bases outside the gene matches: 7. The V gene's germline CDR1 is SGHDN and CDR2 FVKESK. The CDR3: CASSRNRGADEKLFF. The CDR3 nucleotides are TGTGCCAGCAGCCGAAACAGGGGGGCGGATGAAAAACTGTTTTTT.

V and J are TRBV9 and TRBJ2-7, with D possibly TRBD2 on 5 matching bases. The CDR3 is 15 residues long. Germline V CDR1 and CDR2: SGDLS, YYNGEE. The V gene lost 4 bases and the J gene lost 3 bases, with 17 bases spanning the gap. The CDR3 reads CASSPGFQRSYEQYF. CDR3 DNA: TGTGCCAGCAGCCCCGGTTTCCAGCGGAGCTACGAGCAGTACTTC.

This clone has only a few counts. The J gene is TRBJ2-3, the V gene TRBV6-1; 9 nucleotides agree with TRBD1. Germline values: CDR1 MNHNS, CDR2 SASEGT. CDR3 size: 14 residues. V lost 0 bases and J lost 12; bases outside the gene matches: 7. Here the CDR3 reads CASSEAGRDRAQYF. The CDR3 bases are TGTGCCAGCAGTGAAGCAGGAAGGGACAGGGCTCAGTATTTT.

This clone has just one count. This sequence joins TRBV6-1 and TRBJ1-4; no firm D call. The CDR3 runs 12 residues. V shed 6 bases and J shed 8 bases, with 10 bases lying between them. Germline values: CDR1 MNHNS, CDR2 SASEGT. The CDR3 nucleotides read TGTGCCAGCAGCGAAACGGGGGAAAAACTGTTTTTT. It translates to CASSETGEKLFF.

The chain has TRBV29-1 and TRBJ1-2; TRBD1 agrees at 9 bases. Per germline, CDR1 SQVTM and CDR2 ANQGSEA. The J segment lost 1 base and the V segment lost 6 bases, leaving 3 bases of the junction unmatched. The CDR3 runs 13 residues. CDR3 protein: CSVGTGINYGYTF. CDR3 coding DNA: TGCAGCGTCGGGACAGGGATTAACTATGGCTACACCTTC.

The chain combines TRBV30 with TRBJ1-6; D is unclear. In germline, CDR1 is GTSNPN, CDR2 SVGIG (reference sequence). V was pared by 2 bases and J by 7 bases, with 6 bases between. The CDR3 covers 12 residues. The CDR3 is CAWSPRNSPLHF. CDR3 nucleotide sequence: TGTGCCTGGAGTCCCAGAAATTCACCCCTCCACTTT. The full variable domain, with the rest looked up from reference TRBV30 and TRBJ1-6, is SQTIHQWPATLVQPVGSPLSLECTVEGTSNPNLYWYRQAAGRGLQLLFYSVGIGQISSEVPQNLSASRPQDRQFILSSKKLLLSDSGFYLCAWSPRNSPLHFGNGTRLTVT.

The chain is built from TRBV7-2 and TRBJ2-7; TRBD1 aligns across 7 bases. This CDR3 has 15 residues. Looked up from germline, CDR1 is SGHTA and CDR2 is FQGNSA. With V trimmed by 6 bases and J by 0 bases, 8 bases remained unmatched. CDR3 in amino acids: CASRPMDRSSYEQYF. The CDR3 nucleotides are TGTGCCAGCAGACCCATGGACAGGAGCTCCTACGAGCAGTACTTC.

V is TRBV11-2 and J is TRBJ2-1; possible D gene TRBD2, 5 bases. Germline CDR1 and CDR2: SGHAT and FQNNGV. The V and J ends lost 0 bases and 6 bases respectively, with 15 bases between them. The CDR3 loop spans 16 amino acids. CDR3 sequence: CASSLDAGLAVNEQFF. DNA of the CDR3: TGTGCCAGCAGCTTAGATGCCGGACTTGCCGTCAATGAGCAGTTCTTC.

The DNA of the CDR3 is TGTGCCAGCAGTTACTCCCTAGCTGGAGGGGATGAGCAGTTCTTC. It is translated as CASSYSLAGGDEQFF. The chain combines TRBV6-5 with TRBJ2-1, with D possibly matching TRBD2 (6 bases). Trimming left V 0 bases short and J 8 bases short, with 14 bases between. The germline V gene has CDR1 MNHEY and CDR2 SVGAGI. This CDR3 is 15 amino acids long.

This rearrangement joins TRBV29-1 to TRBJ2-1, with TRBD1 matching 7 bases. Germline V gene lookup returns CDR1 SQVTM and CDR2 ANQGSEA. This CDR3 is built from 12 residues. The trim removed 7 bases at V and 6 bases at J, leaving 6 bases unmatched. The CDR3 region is CSGDRESNEQFF. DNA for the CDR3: TGCAGCGGAGACAGGGAGAGCAATGAGCAGTTCTTC.

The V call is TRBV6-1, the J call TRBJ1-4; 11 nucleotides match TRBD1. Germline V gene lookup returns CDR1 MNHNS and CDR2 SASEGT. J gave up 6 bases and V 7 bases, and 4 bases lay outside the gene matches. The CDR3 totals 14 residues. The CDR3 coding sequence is TGTGCCAGCATAAAGGGACAGGGGGATGAAAAACTGTTTTTT. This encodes CASIKGQGDEKLFF.

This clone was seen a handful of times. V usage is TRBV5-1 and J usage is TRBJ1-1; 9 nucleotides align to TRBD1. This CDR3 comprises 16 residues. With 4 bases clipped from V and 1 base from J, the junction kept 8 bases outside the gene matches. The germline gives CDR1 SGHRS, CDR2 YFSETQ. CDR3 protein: CASSRGTGMGNTEAFF. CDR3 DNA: TGCGCCAGCAGCCGCGGGACAGGGATGGGGAACACTGAAGCTTTCTTT. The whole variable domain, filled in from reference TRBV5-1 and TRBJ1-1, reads KAGVTQTPRYLIKTRGQQVTLSCSPISGHRSVSWYQQTPGQGLQFLFEYFSETQRNKGNFPGRFSGRQFSNSRSEMNVSTLELGDSALYLCASSRGTGMGNTEAFFGQGTRLTVV.

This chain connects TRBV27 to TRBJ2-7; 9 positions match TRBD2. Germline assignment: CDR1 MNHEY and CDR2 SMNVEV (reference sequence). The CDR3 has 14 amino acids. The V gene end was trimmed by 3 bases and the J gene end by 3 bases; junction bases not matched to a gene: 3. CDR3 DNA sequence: TGTGCCAGCAGTTTTGGGACTAGCATCTACGAGCAGTACTTC. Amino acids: CASSFGTSIYEQYF.

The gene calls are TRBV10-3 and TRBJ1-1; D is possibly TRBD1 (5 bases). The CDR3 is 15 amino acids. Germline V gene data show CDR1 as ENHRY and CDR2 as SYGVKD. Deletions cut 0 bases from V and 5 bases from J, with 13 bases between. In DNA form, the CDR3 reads TGTGCCATCAGTGAGTCGGGGGGGTTAGGTACTGAAGCTTTCTTT. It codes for CAISESGGLGTEAFF.

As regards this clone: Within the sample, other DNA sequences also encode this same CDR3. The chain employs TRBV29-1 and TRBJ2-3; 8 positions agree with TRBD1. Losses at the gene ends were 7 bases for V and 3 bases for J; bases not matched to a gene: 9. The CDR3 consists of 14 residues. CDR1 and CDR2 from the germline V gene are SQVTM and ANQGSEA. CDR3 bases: TGCAGCGGTGATGGACAGGGATTGACAGATACGCAGTATTTT. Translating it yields CSGDGQGLTDTQYF.

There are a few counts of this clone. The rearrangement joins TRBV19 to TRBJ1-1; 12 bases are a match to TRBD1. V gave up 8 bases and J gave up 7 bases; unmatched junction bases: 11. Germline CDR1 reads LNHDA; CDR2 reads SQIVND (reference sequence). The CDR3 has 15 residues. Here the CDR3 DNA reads TGTGCCAGTCCACCTCCGGGACAGGGGGCGGTTGAAGCTTTCTTT. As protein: CASPPPGQGAVEAFF. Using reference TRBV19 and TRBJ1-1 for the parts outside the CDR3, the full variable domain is DGGITQSPKYLFRKEGQNVTLSCEQNLNHDAMYWYRQDPGQGLRLIYYSQIVNDFQKGDIAEGYSVSREKKESFPLTVTSAQKNPTAFYLCASPPPGQGAVEAFFGQGTRLTVV.

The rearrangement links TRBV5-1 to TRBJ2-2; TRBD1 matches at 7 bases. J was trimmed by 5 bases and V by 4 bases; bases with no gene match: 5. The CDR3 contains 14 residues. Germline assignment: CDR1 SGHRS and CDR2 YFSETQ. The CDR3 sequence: CASSRGQRTGELFF. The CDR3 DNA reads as TGCGCCAGCAGCAGGGGACAGAGGACCGGGGAGCTGTTTTTT.

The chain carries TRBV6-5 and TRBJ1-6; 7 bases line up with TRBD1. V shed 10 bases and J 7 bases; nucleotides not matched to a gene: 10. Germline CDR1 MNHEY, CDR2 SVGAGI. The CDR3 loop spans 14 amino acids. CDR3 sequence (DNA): TGTGCCACCCACCGGGACAGAAAGAATTCACCCCTCCACTTT. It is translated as CATHRDRKNSPLHF.

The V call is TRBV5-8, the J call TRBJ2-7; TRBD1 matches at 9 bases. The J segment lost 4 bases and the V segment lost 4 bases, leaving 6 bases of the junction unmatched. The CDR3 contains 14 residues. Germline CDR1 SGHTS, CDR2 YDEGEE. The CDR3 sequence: CASSDGTGYYEQYF. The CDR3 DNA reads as TGTGCCAGCAGCGACGGGACAGGGTATTACGAGCAGTACTTC.

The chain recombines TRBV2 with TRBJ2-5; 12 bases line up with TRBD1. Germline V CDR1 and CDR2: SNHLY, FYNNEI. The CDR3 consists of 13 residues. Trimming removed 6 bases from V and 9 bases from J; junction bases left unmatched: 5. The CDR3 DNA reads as TGTGCCAGCAGCCCAGGGACAGGGGGCTCCCAGTACTTC. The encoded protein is CASSPGTGGSQYF. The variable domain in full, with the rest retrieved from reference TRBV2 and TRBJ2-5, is EPEVTQTPSHQVTQMGQEVILRCVPISNHLYFYWYRQILGQKVEFLVSFYNNEISEKSEIFDDQFSVERPDGSNFTLKIRSTKLEDSAMYFCASSPGTGGSQYFGPGTRLLVL.

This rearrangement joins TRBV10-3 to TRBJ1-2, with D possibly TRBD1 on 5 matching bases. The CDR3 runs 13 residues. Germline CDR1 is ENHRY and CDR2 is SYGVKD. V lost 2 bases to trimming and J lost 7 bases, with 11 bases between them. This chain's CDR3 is CAISEPGGAGYTF. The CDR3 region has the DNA TGTGCCATCAGTGAGCCGGGCGGGGCTGGCTACACCTTC.

In DNA, the CDR3 is TGTGCCAGCAGCGCAGACAGGGGTGCTGAAGCTTTCTTT. It is translated as CASSADRGAEAFF. The chain recombines TRBV2 with TRBJ1-1; 8 bases are a match to TRBD1. V gave up 6 bases and J gave up 6 bases; unmatched junction bases: 6. This CDR3 contains 13 residues. The germline V gene has CDR1 SNHLY and CDR2 FYNNEI. The variable domain in full, completed from reference TRBV2 and TRBJ1-1, reads EPEVTQTPSHQVTQMGQEVILRCVPISNHLYFYWYRQILGQKVEFLVSFYNNEISEKSEIFDDQFSVERPDGSNFTLKIRSTKLEDSAMYFCASSADRGAEAFFGQGTRLTVV.

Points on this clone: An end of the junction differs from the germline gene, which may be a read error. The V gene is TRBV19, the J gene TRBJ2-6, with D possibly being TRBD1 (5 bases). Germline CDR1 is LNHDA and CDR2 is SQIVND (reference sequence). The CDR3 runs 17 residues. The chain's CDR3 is CASSSSTSYSGANGLTF. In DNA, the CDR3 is TGTGCCAGTAGTTCCTCGACAAGTTACTCTGGGGCCAACGGCCTGACTTTC. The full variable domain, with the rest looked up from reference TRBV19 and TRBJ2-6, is DGGITQSPKYLFRKEGQNVTLSCEQNLNHDAMYWYRQDPGQGLRLIYYSQIVNDFQKGDIAEGYSVSREKKESFPLTVTSAQKNPTAFYLCASSSSTSYSGANGLTFGAGSRLTVL.

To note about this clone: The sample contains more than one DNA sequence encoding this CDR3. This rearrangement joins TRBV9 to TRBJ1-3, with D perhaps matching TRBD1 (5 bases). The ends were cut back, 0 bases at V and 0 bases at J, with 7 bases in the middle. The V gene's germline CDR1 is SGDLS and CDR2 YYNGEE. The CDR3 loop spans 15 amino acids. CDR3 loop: CASSVGQTSGNTIYF. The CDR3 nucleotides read TGTGCCAGCAGCGTAGGACAGACCTCTGGAAACACCATATATTTT. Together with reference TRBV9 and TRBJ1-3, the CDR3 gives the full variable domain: DSGVTQTPKHLITATGQRVTLRCSPRSGDLSVYWYQQSLDQGLQFLIQYYNGEERAKGNILERFSAQQFPDLHSELNLSSLELGDSALYFCASSVGQTSGNTIYFGEGSWLTVV.

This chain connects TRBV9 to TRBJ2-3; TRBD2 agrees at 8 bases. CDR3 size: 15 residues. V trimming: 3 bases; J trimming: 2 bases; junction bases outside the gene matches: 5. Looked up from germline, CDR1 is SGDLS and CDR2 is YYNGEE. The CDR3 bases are TGTGCCAGCAGCGCGTCGGGAGGGAACACAGATACGCAGTATTTT. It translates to CASSASGGNTDTQYF.

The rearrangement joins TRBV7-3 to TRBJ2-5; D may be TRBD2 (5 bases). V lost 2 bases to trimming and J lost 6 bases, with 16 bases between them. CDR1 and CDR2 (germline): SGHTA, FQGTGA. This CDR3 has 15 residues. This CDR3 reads CASSLGRERSQTQYF. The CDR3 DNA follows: TGTGCCAGCAGCTTAGGACGGGAACGGTCCCAGACCCAGTACTTC.

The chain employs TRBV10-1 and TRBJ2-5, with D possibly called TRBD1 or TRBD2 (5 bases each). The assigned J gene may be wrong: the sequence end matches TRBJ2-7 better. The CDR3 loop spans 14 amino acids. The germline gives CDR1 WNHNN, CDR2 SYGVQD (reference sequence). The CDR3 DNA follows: TGCGCCAGCAGTGAATCCGGCGCTGGGGGCGAGCAGTACTTC. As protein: CASSESGAGGEQYF.

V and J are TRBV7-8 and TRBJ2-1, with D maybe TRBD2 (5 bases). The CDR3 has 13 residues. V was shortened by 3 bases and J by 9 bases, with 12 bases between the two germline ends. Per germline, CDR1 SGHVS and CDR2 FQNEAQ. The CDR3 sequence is CASSFYLEGEQFF. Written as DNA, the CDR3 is TGTGCCAGCAGCTTCTACCTCGAGGGTGAGCAGTTCTTC.